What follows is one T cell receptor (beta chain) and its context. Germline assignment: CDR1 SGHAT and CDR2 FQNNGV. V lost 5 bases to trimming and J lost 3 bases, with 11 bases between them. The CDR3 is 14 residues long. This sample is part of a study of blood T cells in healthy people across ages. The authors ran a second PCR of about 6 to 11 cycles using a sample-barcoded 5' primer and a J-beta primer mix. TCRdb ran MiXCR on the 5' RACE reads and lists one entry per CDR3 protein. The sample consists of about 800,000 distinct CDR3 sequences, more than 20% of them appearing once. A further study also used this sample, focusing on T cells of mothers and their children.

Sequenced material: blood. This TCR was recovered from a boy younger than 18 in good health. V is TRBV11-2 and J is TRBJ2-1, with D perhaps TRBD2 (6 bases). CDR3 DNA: TGTGCCAGCAGCACGCGGGGAGGCTACAATGAGCAGTTCTTC. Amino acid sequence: CASSTRGGYNEQFF.